What follows describes a single TCR beta chain. The method was immunoSEQ multiplex PCR; TCRdb's version includes in-frame clones alone and lacks a portion of them. The data hold fewer than 300,000 clones, with around 85% observed a single time. The data were obtained in a study of blood T cell repertoires in COVID-19. Self-reported history from a screening survey and questionnaire set each donor's cohort. V lost 1 base and J lost 7, with 20 bases in between. The CDR3 is made up of 16 amino acids. Germline V gene data show CDR1 as SGHDT and CDR2 as YYEEEE. The clonotype originates from a woman between 50 and 59 years old who had recovered from COVID-19. This chain joins TRBV5-6 and TRBJ2-5; D remains ambiguous. The sequencing input was PBMCs or T cells enriched from blood (not recorded which). The chain's CDR3 is CASSLPVGDPRWTQYF. For the CDR3, the DNA is TGTGCCAGCAGCTTGCCGGTCGGAGATCCTCGATGGACCCAGTACTTC.